This T cell receptor beta chain emerged from a study of OX40 agonist ivuxolimab in advanced cancers. Overall study context: Dose-escalation patients suffered from hepatocellular carcinoma, melanoma, renal cell or head and neck cancer. General study points: Mean expanded clone counts were higher in CD8+ than CD4+ T cells. Determination of antigen specificity was not performed for the expanded peripheral T cells.

About this clone itself: What it recognizes is unknown.

Clones were read by immunoSEQ multiplex PCR, and TCRdb kept only the in-frame ones, dropping some. Among some 80,000 clones listed, roughly 94% were seen once. Patients were ruled out by autoimmune disease history or systemic immunosuppression. V shed 0 bases and J shed 6 bases, with 9 bases lying between them. From germline, CDR1 is SGDLS and CDR2 YYNGEE. The CDR3 is 13 amino acids. The specimen was CD4+ or CD8+ T cells sorted from blood, collected in a trial of the OX40 agonist ivuxolimab. The TCR was taken from an adult with an advanced solid tumor such as melanoma, head and neck, liver or kidney cancer. J is TRBJ1-2 and V is TRBV9; D call uncertain. The CDR3 sequence: CASSVVYEDGYTF. The CDR3 DNA is TGTGCCAGCAGCGTAGTATATGAGGATGGCTACACCTTC.